These 9 T cell receptor beta chains came from one sample sequenced in a study of blood T cell repertoires in COVID-19 (dated by TCRdb to 2019 to 2021). Libraries were prepared through the immunoSEQ multiplex PCR assay. TCRdb took over this immuneACCESS table, retaining in-frame rearrangements with V and J assigned. Such tables are incomplete; in checked studies, under half of the missing clones stem from an unresolved V gene, and the remainder is unexplained. Here the sample has more than 95,000 clones; roughly nine tenths occur a single time. The biggest ten clones account for approximately 3.4% of the sample. Material for sequencing was peripheral blood. The receptors originated from a woman aged 55 to 70 with acute or convalescent COVID-19.

V gene TRBV6-1 combines with J gene TRBJ1-4, with D unresolved. The CDR3 is made up of 20 amino acids. Germline V gene sequence: CDR1 MNHNS, CDR2 SASEGT. The V gene lost 1 base and the J gene lost 0 bases, with 21 bases spanning the gap. The CDR3 sequence is CASSEGGGRRSFATNEKLFF. DNA of the CDR3: TGTGCCAGCAGTGAAGGTGGAGGGAGGAGGTCCTTTGCAACTAATGAAAAACTGTTTTTT.

The V and J genes are TRBV30 and TRBJ2-7; 11 positions agree with TRBD2. The length of the CDR3 is 14 residues. V lost 5 bases and J lost 2; bases outside the gene matches: 5. Germline CDR1 and CDR2: GTSNPN and SVGIG (reference sequence). The CDR3 sequence: CAWGSTSGAYEQYF. The CDR3 bases are TGTGCCTGGGGGTCGACTAGCGGGGCCTACGAGCAGTACTTC.

This clone was detected only once. The CDR3 loop is CATSDRSGEAFF. In DNA form, the CDR3 reads TGTGCCACCAGTGATCGATCAGGAGAAGCTTTCTTT. The gene calls are TRBV24-1 and TRBJ1-1, with D uncertain. Germline values: CDR1 KGHDR, CDR2 SFDVKD. Trimming took off 3 bases at V and 8 bases at J, with 9 bases between the two ends. The CDR3 consists of 12 residues.

CDR3 amino acids: CASSRQIYNEQFF. CDR3 DNA: TGTGCCAGCAGTCGACAGATTTACAATGAGCAGTTCTTC. The chain employs TRBV12-3 or TRBV12-4 and TRBJ2-1; maybe TRBD1 (5 bases). The V end was cut by 5 bases, the J end by 4 bases, with 9 bases between. The CDR3 loop spans 13 amino acids.

The rearrangement links TRBV5-4 to TRBJ2-5; no clear D. CDR3 length: 14 amino acids. V lost 0 bases to trimming and J lost 5 bases, with 11 bases between them. Germline V gene sequence: CDR1 SGHNT, CDR2 YYREEE (reference sequence). This chain's CDR3 is CASSLDTLVETQYF. The DNA for the CDR3 is TGTGCCAGCAGCTTGGATACTCTAGTCGAGACCCAGTACTTC.

The rearrangement uses TRBV5-5 and TRBJ1-2; TRBD1 is a possible D gene (6 bases). V was shortened by 4 bases and J by 7 bases, with 17 bases between the two germline ends. CDR3 length: 14 residues. In germline, CDR1 is SGHKS, CDR2 YYEKEE (reference sequence). CDR3 in DNA: TGTGCCAGCAGCGGCGGACAGAACCTGGGTGGCTACACCTTC. Translation gives CASSGGQNLGGYTF.

The chain couples TRBV3-1 (or the pseudogene TRBV3-2) to TRBJ2-1, with D tentatively TRBD2 (6 bases). The ends were cut back, 5 bases at V and 6 bases at J, with 20 bases in the middle. The CDR3 extends over 16 amino acids. Germline CDR1 is LGHDT and CDR2 is YNNKEL (reference sequence). The CDR3 DNA reads as TGTGCCAGCAGCAGCCTGGGCGCGGGATTTGTCAATGAGCAGTTCTTC. It encodes CASSSLGAGFVNEQFF.

The CDR3 loop reads CASSLRTTLTGELFF. In nucleotides, the CDR3 is TGTGCCAGCAGTTTAAGGACTACTCTCACCGGGGAGCTGTTTTTT. This chain uses TRBV27 with TRBJ2-2; possible D gene TRBD2, 6 bases. Germline CDR1 and CDR2: MNHEY and SMNVEV (reference sequence). The CDR3 has 15 amino acids. V lost 2 bases and J lost 4, with 11 bases in between.

This clone was counted a single time. The rearrangement links TRBV2 to TRBJ2-5; D gene ambiguous. Trimming stripped 8 bases from V and 2 bases from J, with 9 bases between. CDR3 size: 12 residues. Germline V gene data show CDR1 as SNHLY and CDR2 as FYNNEI. The CDR3 DNA reads TGTGCCAGCCAGAAGATGCAAGAGACCCAGTACTTC. Translated, it gives CASQKMQETQYF.